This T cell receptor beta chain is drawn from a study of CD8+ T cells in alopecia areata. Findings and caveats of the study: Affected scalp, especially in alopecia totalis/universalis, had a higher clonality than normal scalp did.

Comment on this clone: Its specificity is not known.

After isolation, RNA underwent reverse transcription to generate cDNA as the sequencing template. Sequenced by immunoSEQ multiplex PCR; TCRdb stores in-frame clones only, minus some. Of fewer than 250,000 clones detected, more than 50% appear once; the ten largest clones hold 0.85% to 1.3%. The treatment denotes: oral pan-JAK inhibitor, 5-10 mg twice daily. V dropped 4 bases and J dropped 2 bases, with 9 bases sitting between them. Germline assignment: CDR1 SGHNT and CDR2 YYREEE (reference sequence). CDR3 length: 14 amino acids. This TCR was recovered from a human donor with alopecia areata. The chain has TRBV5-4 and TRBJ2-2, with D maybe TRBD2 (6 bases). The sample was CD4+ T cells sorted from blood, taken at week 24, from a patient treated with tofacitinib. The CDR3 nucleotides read TGTGCCAGCAGCCGGGGACTCAACACCGGGGAGCTGTTTTTT. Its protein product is CASSRGLNTGELFF.